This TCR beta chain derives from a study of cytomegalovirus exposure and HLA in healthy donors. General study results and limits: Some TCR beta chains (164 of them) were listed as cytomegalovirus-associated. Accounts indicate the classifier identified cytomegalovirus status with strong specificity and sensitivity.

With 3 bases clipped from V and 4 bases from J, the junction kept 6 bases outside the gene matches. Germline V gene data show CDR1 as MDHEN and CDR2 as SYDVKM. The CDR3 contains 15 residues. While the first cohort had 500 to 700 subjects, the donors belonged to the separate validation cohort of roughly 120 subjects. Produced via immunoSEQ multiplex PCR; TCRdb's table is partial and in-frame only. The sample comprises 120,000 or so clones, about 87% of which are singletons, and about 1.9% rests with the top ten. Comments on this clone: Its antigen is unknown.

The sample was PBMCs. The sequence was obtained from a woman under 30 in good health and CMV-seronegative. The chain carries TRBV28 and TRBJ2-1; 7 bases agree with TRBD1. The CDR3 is CASSFPGTAYNEQFF. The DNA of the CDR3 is TGTGCCAGCAGTTTTCCCGGGACAGCTTACAATGAGCAGTTCTTC.